This entry describes one T cell receptor beta chain. Its antigen remains undetermined. Base qualities are not provided; no much larger clone lies one nucleotide away. The data are from a study of quantifying T cell responses using KT2 cells (dated by TCRdb to between 2016 and 2019). With regard to the full study: RNA was DNase-treated and reverse transcribed with TCR alpha and beta constant-region primers, mostly using SuperScript III. Under optimum conditions, the T4 ligation step was estimated to exceed 8.5% efficiency. To avoid over-amplification, PCR2 was carried out as a SYBR Green qPCR and halted once a predetermined fluorescence threshold was reached. Summary of the overall study and its limitations: No side-by-side comparison between this pipeline and other TCR sequencing techniques was included in the study. KT2 sequences were detected down to the lowest spike-in tested, about one KT2 cell per 100,000 PBMC. Saturation was seen in the detection of KT2 sequences when very high numbers of KT2 cells were spiked in. The numbers of KT2 alpha and beta sequences increased linearly with the number of input KT2 cells across several orders of magnitude.

Receptors were amplified or captured by UMI-ligation and nested PCR. T4 RNA ligase 1 was used to ligate a single-stranded oligonucleotide containing the Illumina SP2 sequence and a UMI to the 3' end of the cDNA. PCR1 used roughly 4 cycles (98 degrees C 15 s, 69 degrees C 30 s, 72 degrees C 40 s), and the beta primer was an equimolar mix of RC1.1 and RC1.2 that covered TRBC1 and TRBC2. From PCR2 onward, TCR alpha and beta chains were processed separately, and sample indices and Illumina adaptors were added. Placed after an 8-base spacer, the UMI was made up of 12 random nucleotides arranged as two hexamers with a spacer between them. Libraries were sequenced on an Illumina MiSeq with v2 2x251 paired-end chemistry, typically 12 samples per run. To boost diversity, each sequencing library was supplemented with PhiX DNA at about 5-8%. Per the source publication's procedure: The raw reads were converted into FASTQ with bcl2fastq and then demultiplexed by dual indices with Demultiplexor. V and J genes were assigned by Decombinator through tag matching, with a single base-pair mismatch permitted. Using UMIs, Collapsinator corrected both sequencing errors and the frequency errors that come from PCR heterogeneity. CDR3Translator converted Decombinator identifiers to nucleotide sequence, translated to amino acids, and extracted CDR3 using C- and N-terminal motifs. Each distinct KT2 TCR was counted as one cluster of KT2 sequences that shared a single unique molecular identifier. Using fastp trimming at Q25 and MiXCR clonotype assembly, TCRdb reanalyzed the public sequencing data and kept in-frame beta chains. Entries that share a CDR3 protein sequence are merged under the most common genes and DNA. The V and J calls, along with clone size, are taken from TCRdb and not from the paper's own processing. The sample data list tens of thousands of distinct CDR3 sequences, and 11% of these were observed just once. The top ten clones comprise 8.5% to 12% of the sample.

The junction shows trimming of 1 base on V and 2 bases on J, plus 21 bases between the germline ends. The CDR3 goes from the cysteine to the phenylalanine over 18 residues. The only DNA kept is the CDR3, 54 bases in frame from the first base. The germline V gene gives CDR1 as SGHTA and CDR2 as FQGNSA. Known numbers of KT2, a T cell clone whose TCR had been sequenced previously, were spiked into unfractionated PBMC to test the sensitivity and accuracy of the pipeline. A range of KT2-to-PBMC ratios was set up by mixing KT2 cells into a fixed number of PBMC. Sequencing was done on a sample of PBMCs spiked with cells of the T cell clone KT2. The chain links TRBV7-2 with TRBJ2-7; too little of a D gene remains to name it. The clonotype originates from a human donor. The CDR3 protein is CASSLGASGRSTPYEQYF. The DNA sequence reads TGTGCCAGCAGCTTAGGGGCGAGTGGACGCTCGACCCCCTACGAGCAGTACTTC.